This T cell receptor (beta chain) derives from a study of vaccination and CD4 T cells after COVID-19. Across the study: Controls used CEFX viral epitopes (positive), HIV-1 Nef peptides (negative), or no peptide.

V was clipped by 5 bases and J by 6 bases; unmatched bases: 8. Germline CDR1 is SGHTA and CDR2 is FQGNSA. The CDR3 totals 14 residues. Concerning this clonotype itself: The antigen is undetermined.

Treatment reported: roughly 10-day PBMC culture with coronavirus spike peptide pools or control peptides (ViraFEST assay). Each well received a few million PBMCs, cultured with roughly 9.5 IU/ml IL-2 and 10 ug/ml peptide pools. Sequencing of the DNA from cultured CD4+ T cells was carried out with the Oncomine TCR Beta short-read assay. Genomic DNA extraction was carried out from cultured CD4+ T cells. A single record per CDR3 protein comes from TCRdb applying MiXCR to the PCR reads. The table has approximately 20,000 distinct CDR3 sequences, 70% seen once. This TCR came from a human donor who had recovered from COVID-19. Sequenced sample: CD4+ T cells from blood, cultured in vitro. The gene calls are TRBV7-2 and TRBJ2-3; TRBD2 matches 7 bases. The DNA for the CDR3 is TGTGCCAGCAGCACACCTAGCGGCCCCGATACGCAGTATTTT. It encodes CASSTPSGPDTQYF.